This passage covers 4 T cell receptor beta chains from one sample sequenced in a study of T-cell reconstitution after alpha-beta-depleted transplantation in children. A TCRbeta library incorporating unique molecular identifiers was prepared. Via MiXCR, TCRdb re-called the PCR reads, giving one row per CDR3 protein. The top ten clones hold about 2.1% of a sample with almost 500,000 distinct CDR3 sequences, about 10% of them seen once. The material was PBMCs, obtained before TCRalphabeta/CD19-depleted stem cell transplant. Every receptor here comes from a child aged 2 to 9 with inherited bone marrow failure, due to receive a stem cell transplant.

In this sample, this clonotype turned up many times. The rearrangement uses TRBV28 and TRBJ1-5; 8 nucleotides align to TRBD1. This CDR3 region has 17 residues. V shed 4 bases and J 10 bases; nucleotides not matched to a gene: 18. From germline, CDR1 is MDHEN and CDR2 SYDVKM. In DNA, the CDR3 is TGTGCCAGCAGTTACTTCCCGGACAGGGTCCCCCTCTCACCCCAGCATTTT. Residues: CASSYFPDRVPLSPQHF. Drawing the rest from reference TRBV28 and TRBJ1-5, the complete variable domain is DVKVTQSSRYLVKRTGEKVFLECVQDMDHENMFWYRQDPGLGLRLIYFSYDVKMKEKGDIPEGYSVSREKKERFSLILESASTNQTSMYLCASSYFPDRVPLSPQHFGDGTRLSIL.

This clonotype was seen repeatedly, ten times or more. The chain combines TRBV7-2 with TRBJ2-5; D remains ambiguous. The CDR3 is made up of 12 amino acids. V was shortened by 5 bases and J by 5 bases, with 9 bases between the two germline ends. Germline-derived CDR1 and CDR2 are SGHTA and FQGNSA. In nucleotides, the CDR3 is TGTGCCAGCAGCCAGTCGGCTGAGACCCAGTACTTC. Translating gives CASSQSAETQYF.

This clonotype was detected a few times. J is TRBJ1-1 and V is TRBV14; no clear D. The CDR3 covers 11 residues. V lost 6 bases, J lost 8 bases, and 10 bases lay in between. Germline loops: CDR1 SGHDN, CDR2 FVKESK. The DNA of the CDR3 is TGTGCCAGCAGTCCGGGTTTCGAAGCTTTCTTT. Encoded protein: CASSPGFEAFF.

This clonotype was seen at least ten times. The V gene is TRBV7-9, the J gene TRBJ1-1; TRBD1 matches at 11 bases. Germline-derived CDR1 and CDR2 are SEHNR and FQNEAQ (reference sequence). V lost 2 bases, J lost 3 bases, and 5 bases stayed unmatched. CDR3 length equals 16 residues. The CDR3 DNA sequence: TGTGCCAGCAGCTTACTAGGACAGGGGGCGGACACTGAAGCTTTCTTT. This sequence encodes CASSLLGQGADTEAFF. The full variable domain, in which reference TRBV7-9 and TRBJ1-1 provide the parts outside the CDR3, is DTGVSQNPRHKITKRGQNVTFRCDPISEHNRLYWYRQTLGQGPEFLTYFQNEAQLEKSRLLSDRFSAERPKGSFSTLEIQRTEQGDSAMYLCASSLLGQGADTEAFFGQGTRLTVV.